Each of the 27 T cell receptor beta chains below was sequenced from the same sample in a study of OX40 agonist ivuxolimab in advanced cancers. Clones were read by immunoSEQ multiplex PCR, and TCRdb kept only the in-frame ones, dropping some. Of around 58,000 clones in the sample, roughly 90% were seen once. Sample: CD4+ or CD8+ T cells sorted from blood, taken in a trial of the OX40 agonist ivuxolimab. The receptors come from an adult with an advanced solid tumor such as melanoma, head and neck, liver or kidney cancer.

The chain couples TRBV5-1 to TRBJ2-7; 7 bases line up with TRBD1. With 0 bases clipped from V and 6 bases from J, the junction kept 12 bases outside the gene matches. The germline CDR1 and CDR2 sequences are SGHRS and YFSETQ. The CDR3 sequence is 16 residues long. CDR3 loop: CASSLASGTGEREQYF. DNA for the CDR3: TGCGCCAGCAGCTTGGCCTCAGGCACAGGGGAGCGCGAGCAGTACTTC. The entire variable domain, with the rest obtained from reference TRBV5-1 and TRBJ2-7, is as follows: KAGVTQTPRYLIKTRGQQVTLSCSPISGHRSVSWYQQTPGQGLQFLFEYFSETQRNKGNFPGRFSGRQFSNSRSEMNVSTLELGDSALYLCASSLASGTGEREQYFGPGTRLTVT.

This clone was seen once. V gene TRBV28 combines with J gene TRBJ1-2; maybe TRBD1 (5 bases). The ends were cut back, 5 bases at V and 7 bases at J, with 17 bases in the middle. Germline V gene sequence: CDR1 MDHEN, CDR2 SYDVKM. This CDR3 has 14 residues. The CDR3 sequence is CASSNGDRRPGYTF. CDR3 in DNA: TGTGCCAGCAGTAACGGGGACCGGCGACCTGGCTACACCTTC.

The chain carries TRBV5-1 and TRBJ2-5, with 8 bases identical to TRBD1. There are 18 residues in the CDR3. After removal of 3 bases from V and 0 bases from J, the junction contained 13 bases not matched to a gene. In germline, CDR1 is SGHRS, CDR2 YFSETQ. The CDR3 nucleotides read TGCGCCAGCAGCTCGCAGGGGGCCGGACCAACGTACCAAGAGACCCAGTACTTC. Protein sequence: CASSSQGAGPTYQETQYF.

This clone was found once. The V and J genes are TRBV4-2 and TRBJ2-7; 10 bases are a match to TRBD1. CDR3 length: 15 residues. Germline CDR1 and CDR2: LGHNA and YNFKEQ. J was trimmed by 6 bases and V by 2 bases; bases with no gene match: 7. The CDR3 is CASSQPGTGVGEQYF. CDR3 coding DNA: TGTGCCAGCAGCCAACCAGGGACAGGGGTTGGCGAGCAGTACTTC.

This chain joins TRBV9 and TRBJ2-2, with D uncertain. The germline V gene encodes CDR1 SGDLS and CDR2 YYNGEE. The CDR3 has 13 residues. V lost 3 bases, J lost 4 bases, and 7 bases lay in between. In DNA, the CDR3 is TGTGCCAGCAGCGCGTTCTTCACCGGGGAGCTGTTTTTT. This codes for CASSAFFTGELFF.

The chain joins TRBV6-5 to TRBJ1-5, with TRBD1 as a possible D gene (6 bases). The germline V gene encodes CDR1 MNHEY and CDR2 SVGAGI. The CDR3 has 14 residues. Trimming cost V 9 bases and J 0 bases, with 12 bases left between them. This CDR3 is CASWDTRSNQPQHF. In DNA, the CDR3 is TGTGCCAGTTGGGACACGCGTAGCAATCAGCCCCAGCATTTT.

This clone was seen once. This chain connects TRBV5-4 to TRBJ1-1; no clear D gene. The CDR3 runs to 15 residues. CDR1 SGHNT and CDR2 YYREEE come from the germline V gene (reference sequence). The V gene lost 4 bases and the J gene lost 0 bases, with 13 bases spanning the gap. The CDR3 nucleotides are TGTGCCAGCAGCCGAGGGTCTTCCATGAACACTGAAGCTTTCTTT. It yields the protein CASSRGSSMNTEAFF.

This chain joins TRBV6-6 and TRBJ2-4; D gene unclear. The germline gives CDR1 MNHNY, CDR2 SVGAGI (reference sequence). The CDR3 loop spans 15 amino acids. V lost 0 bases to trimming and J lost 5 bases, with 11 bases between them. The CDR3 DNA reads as TGTGCCAGCAGTTACTCGATGGGCGGCCAAAACATTCAGTACTTC. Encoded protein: CASSYSMGGQNIQYF.

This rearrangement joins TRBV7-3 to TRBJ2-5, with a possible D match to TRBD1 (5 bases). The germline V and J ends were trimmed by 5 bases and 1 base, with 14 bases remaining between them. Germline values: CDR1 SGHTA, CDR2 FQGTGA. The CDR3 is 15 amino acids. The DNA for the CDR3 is TGTGCCAGCAGCCCCACCCGGACATCCCAAGAGACCCAGTACTTC. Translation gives CASSPTRTSQETQYF.

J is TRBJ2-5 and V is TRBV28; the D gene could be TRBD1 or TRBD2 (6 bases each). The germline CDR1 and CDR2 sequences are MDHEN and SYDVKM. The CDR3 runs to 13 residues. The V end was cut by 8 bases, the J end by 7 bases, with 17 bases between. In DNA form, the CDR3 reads TGTGCCAGCTTGTCCGGGGGCGCCTCGACCCAGTACTTC. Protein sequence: CASLSGGASTQYF.

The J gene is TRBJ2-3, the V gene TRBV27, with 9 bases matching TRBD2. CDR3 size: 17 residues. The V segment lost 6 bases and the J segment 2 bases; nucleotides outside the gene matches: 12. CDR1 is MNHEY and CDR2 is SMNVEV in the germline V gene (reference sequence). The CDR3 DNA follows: TGTGCCAGCAGCACACTCTTGGGCGGGGGGGACACAGATACGCAGTATTTT. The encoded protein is CASSTLLGGGDTDTQYF.

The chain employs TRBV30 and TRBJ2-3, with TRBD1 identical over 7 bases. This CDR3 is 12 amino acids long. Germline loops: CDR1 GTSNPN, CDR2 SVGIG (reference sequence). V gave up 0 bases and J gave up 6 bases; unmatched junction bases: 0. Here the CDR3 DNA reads TGTGCCTGGAGTGTACAGGGGGATACGCAGTATTTT. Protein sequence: CAWSVQGDTQYF. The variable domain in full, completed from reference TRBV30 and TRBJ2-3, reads SQTIHQWPATLVQPVGSPLSLECTVEGTSNPNLYWYRQAAGRGLQLLFYSVGIGQISSEVPQNLSASRPQDRQFILSSKKLLLSDSGFYLCAWSVQGDTQYFGPGTRLTVL.

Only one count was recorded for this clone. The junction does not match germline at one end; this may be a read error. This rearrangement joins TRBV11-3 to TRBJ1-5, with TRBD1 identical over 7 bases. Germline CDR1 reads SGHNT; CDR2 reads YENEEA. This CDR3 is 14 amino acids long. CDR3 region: CTSSPSGGNQPQHF. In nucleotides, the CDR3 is TGTACCAGCAGCCCCTCAGGGGGAAATCAGCCCCAGCATTTT.

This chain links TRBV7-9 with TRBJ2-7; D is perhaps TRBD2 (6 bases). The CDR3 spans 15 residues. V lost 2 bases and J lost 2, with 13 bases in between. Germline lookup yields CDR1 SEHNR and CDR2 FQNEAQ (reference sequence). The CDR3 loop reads CASSLLGGRAYEQYF. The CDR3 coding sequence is TGTGCCAGCAGCTTATTAGGAGGGAGAGCCTACGAGCAGTACTTC.

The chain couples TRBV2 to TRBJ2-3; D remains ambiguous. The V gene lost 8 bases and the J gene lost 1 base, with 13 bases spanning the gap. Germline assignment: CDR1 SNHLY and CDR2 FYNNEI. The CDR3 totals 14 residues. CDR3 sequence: CASLGPSGTDTQYF. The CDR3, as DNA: TGTGCCAGCTTGGGCCCTTCCGGCACAGATACGCAGTATTTT.

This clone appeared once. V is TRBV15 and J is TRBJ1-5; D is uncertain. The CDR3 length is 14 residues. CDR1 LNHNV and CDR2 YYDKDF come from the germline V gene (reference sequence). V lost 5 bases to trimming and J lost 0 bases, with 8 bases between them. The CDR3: CATSAVGSNQPQHF. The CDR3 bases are TGTGCCACCAGCGCCGTAGGTAGCAATCAGCCCCAGCATTTT.

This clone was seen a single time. The CDR3 DNA is TGTGCCAGCAGCTTGGTTGGTCAGCCCCAGCATTTT. Protein product: CASSLVGQPQHF. This chain links TRBV5-8 with TRBJ1-5, with D unclear. The CDR3 totals 12 residues. V was trimmed by 0 bases and J by 6 bases, leaving 4 bases between them. Germline V gene lookup returns CDR1 SGHTS and CDR2 YDEGEE.

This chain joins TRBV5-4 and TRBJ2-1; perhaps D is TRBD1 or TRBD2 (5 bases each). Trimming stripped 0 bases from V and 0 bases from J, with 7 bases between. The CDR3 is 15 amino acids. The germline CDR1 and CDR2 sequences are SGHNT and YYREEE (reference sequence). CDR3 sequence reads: CASSLGGFSYNEQFF. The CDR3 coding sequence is TGTGCCAGCAGCTTGGGGGGGTTCTCCTACAATGAGCAGTTCTTC.

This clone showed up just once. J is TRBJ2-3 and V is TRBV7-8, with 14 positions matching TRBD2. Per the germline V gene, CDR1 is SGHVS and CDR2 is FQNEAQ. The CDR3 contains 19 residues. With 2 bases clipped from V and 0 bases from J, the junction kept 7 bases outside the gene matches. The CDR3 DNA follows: TGTGCCAGCAGCTTACCCGGACTAGCGGGGGGTTCTAGCACAGATACGCAGTATTTT. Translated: CASSLPGLAGGSSTDTQYF.

This CDR3 reads CASSRTSSGIPLGTDTQYF. CDR3 nucleotide sequence: TGTGCCAGCAGCCGTACCTCTAGCGGGATCCCCCTTGGCACAGATACGCAGTATTTT. The chain carries TRBV7-9 and TRBJ2-3, with 9 bases lining up with TRBD2. This CDR3 has 19 residues. The germline V gene has CDR1 SEHNR and CDR2 FQNEAQ (reference sequence). V was clipped by 5 bases and J by 1 base; unmatched bases: 16.

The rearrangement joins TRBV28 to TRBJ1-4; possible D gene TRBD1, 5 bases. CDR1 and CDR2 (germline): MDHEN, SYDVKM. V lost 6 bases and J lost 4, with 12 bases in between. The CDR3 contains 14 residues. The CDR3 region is CASSTRDGNEKLFF. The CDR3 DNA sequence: TGTGCCAGCAGCACCCGGGACGGTAATGAAAAACTGTTTTTT. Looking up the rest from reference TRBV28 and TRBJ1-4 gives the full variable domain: DVKVTQSSRYLVKRTGEKVFLECVQDMDHENMFWYRQDPGLGLRLIYFSYDVKMKEKGDIPEGYSVSREKKERFSLILESASTNQTSMYLCASSTRDGNEKLFFGSGTQLSVL.

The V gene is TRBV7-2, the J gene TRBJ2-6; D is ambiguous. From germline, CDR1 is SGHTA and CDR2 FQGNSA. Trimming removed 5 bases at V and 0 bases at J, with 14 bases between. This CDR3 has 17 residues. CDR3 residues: CASSGRREGSGANVLTF. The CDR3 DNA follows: TGTGCCAGCAGCGGACGAAGGGAAGGCTCTGGGGCCAACGTCCTGACTTTC.

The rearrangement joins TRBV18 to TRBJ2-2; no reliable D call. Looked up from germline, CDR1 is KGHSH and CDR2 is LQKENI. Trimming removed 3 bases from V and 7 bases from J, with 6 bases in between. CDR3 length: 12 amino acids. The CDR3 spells CASSPLLGELFF. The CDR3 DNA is TGTGCCAGCTCACCTCTCCTCGGGGAGCTGTTTTTT.

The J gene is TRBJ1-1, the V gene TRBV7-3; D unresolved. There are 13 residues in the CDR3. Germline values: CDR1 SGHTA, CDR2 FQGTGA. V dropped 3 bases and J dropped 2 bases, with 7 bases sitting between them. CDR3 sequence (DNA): TGTGCCAGCAGCTTCAGCGGTAACACTGAAGCTTTCTTT. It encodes CASSFSGNTEAFF. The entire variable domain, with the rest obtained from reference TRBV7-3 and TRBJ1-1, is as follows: GAGVSQTPSNKVTEKGKYVELRCDPISGHTALYWYRQSLGQGPEFLIYFQGTGAADDSGLPNDRFFAVRPEGSVSTLKIQRTERGDSAVYLCASSFSGNTEAFFGQGTRLTVV.

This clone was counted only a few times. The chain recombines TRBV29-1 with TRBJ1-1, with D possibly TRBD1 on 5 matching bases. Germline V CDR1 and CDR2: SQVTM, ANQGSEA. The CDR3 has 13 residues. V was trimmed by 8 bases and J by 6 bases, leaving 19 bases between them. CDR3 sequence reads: CSHARAQGAEAFF. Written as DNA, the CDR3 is TGCAGCCACGCAAGGGCGCAGGGCGCTGAAGCTTTCTTT.

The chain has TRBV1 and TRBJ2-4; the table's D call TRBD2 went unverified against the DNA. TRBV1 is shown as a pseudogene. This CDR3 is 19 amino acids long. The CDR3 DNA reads TGCACCAGCAGCCGGACTAGCGGGAGGGCCGAATTAGCCAAAAACATTCAGTACTTC. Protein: CTSSRTSGRAELAKNIQYF.

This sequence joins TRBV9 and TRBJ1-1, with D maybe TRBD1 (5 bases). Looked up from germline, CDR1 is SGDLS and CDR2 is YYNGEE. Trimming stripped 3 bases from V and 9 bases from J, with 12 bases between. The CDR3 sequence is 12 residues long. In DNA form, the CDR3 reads TGTGCCAGCAGCGCCGGGCAGGGAAAAGCTTTCTTT. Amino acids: CASSAGQGKAFF.